The T cell receptor (beta chain) described here comes from a study of blood T cell repertoires in COVID-19. Across the whole study: PBMCs, B-cell-depleted T cells, or T cells were the source of the cDNA or gDNA that made up the material.

Germline V gene sequence: CDR1 SGHNT, CDR2 YYREEE (reference sequence). Deletions cut 4 bases from V and 2 bases from J, with 11 bases between. The CDR3 runs to 14 residues. Using immunoSEQ multiplex PCR, the repertoire was profiled, and TCRdb retains in-frame clones only, with some absent. The table lists tens of thousands of clones, 75% to 90% of them singletons, with 25% to 40% in the top ten. Enrolment of Seattle patients took place during active infection, and they were followed longitudinally. The source of this sequence is a man in his sixties with COVID-19, enrolled during active disease. The sample consisted of peripheral blood. The chain links TRBV5-4 to TRBJ2-3; D may be TRBD1 (5 bases). In DNA, the CDR3 is TGTGCCAGCAGCCGTGACAGATCCACAGATACGCAGTATTTT. Translating it yields CASSRDRSTDTQYF.